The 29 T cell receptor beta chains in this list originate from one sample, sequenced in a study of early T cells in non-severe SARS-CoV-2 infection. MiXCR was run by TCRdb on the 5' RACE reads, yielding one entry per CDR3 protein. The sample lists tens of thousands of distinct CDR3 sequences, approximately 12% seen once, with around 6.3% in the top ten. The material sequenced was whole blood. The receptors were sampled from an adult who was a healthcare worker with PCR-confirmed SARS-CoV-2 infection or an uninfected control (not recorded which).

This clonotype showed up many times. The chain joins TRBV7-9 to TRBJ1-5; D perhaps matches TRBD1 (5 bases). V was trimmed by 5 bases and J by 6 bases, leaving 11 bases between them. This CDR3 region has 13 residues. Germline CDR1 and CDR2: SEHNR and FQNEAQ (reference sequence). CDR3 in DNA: TGTGCCAGCAGCCCCCTCGGGGGTCAGCCCCAGCATTTT. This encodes CASSPLGGQPQHF.

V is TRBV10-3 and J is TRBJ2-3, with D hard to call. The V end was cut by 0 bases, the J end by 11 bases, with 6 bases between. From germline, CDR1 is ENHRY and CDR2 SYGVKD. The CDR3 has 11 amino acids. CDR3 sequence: CAISESREQYF. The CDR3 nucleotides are TGTGCCATCAGTGAGTCGCGAGAGCAGTATTTT.

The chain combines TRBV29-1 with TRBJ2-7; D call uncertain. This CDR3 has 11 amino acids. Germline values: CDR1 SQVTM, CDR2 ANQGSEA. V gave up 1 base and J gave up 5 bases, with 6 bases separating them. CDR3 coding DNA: TGCAGCGTTGAAGTTAGGGACGAGCAGTACTTC. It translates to CSVEVRDEQYF.

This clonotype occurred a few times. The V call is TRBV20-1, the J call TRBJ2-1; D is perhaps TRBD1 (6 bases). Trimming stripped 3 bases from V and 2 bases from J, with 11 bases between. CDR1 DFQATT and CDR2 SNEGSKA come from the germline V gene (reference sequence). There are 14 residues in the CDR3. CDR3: CSARVGAAYNEQFF. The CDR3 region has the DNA TGCAGTGCTAGGGTGGGGGCCGCCTACAATGAGCAGTTCTTC.

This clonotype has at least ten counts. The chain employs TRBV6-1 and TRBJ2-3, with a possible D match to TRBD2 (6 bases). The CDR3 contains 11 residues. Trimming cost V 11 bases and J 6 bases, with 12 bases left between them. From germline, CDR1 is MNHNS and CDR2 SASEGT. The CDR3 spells CAGELADTQYF. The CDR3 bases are TGTGCCGGAGAGCTAGCGGATACGCAGTATTTT.

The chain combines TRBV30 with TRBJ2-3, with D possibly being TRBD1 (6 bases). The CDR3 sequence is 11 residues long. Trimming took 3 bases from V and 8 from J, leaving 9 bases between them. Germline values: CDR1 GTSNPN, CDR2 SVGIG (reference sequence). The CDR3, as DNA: TGTGCCTGGAGACAGGGCGGTACGCAGTATTTT. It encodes CAWRQGGTQYF.

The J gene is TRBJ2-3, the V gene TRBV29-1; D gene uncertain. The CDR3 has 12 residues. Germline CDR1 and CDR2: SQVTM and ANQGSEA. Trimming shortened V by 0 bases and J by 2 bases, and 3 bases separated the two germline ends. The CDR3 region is CSVEEDTDTQYF. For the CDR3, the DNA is TGCAGCGTTGAAGAGGACACAGATACGCAGTATTTT.

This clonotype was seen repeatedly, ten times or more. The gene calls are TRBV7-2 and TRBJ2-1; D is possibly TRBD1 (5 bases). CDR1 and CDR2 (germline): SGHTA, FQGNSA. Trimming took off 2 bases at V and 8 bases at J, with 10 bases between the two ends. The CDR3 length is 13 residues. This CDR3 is CASSLPGIDEQFF. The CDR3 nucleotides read TGTGCCAGCAGCTTACCAGGGATAGATGAGCAGTTCTTC.

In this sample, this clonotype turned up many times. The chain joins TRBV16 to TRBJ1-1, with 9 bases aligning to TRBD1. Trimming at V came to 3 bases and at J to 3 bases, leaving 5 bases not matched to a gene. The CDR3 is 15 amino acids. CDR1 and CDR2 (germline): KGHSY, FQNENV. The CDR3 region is CASSQGTGRDTEAFF. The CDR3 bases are TGTGCCAGCAGCCAGGGGACAGGGCGGGACACTGAAGCTTTCTTT.

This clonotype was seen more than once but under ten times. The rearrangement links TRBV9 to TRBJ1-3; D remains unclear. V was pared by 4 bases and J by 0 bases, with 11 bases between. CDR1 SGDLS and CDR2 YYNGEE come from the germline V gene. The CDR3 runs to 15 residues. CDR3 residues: CASSHGLISGNTIYF. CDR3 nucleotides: TGTGCCAGCAGCCACGGACTGATCTCTGGAAACACCATATATTTT.

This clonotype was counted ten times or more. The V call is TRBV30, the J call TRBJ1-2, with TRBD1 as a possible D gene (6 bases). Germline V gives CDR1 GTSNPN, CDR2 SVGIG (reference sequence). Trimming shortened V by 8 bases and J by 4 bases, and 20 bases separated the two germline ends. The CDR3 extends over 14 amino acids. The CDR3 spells CAAIQWNRAYGYTF. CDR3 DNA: TGTGCCGCGATCCAATGGAACAGGGCCTATGGCTACACCTTC.

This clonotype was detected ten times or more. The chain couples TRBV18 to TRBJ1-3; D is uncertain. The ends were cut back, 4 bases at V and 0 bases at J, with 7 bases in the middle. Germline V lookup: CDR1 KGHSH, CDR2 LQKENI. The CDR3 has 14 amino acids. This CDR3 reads CASSRLNSGNTIYF. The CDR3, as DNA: TGTGCCAGCTCACGCCTCAACTCTGGAAACACCATATATTTT.

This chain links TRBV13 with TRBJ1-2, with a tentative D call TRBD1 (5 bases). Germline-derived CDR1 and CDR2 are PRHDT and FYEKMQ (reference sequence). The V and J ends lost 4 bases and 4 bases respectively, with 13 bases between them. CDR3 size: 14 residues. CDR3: CASSSGGIGYGYTF. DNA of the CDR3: TGTGCCAGCAGCTCCGGGGGGATCGGCTATGGCTACACCTTC.

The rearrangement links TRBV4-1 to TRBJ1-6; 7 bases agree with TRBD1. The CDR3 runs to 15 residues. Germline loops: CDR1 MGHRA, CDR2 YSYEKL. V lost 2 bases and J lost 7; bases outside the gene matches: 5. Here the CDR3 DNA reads TGCGCCAGCAGCCAAAACCGGGACAGAAATTCACCCCTCCACTTT. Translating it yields CASSQNRDRNSPLHF.

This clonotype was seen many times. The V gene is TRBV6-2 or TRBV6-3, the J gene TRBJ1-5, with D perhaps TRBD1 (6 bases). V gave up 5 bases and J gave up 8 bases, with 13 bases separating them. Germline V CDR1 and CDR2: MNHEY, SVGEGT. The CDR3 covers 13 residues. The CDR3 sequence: CASSTGFMKPQHF. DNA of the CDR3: TGTGCCAGCAGTACAGGGTTTATGAAGCCCCAGCATTTT.

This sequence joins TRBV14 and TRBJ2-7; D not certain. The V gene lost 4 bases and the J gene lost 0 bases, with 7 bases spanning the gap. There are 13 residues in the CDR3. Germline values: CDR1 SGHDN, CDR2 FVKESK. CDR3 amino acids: CASSRLDSYEQYF. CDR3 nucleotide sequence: TGTGCCAGCAGCCGCCTGGACTCCTACGAGCAGTACTTC.

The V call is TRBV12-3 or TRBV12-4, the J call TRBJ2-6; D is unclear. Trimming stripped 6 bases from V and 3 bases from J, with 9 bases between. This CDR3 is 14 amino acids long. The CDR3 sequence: CASSAGRGANVLTF. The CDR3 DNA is TGTGCCAGCAGCGCAGGCCGTGGGGCCAACGTCCTGACTTTC.

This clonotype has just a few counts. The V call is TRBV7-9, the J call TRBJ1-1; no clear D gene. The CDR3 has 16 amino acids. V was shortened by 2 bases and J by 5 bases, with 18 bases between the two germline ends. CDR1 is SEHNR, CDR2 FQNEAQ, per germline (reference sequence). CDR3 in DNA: TGTGCCAGCAGCTTAACCCTTGTCCGGTCAGGAACTGAAGCTTTCTTT. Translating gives CASSLTLVRSGTEAFF. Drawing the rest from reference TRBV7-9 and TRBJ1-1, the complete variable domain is DTGVSQNPRHKITKRGQNVTFRCDPISEHNRLYWYRQTLGQGPEFLTYFQNEAQLEKSRLLSDRFSAERPKGSFSTLEIQRTEQGDSAMYLCASSLTLVRSGTEAFFGQGTRLTVV.

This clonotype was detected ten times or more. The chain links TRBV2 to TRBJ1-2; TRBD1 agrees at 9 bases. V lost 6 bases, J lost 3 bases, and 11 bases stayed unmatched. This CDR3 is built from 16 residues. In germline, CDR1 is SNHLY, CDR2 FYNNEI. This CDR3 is CASSLGGQGNDYGYTF. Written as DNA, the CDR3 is TGTGCCAGCAGCTTAGGGGGACAGGGAAATGACTATGGCTACACCTTC.

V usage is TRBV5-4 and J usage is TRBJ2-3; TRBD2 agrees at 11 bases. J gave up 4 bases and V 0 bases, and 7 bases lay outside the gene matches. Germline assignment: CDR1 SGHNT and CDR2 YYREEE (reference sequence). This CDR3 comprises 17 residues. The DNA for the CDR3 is TGTGCCAGCAGCTTGGATAGCGGGAGGGCCTTGGCAGATACGCAGTATTTT. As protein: CASSLDSGRALADTQYF.

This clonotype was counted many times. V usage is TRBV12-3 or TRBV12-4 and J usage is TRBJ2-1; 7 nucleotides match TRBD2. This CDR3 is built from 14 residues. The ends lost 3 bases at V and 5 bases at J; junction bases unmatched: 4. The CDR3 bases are TGTGCCAGCAGTTTGACGGGAGGAAACAATGAGCAGTTCTTC. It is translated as CASSLTGGNNEQFF.

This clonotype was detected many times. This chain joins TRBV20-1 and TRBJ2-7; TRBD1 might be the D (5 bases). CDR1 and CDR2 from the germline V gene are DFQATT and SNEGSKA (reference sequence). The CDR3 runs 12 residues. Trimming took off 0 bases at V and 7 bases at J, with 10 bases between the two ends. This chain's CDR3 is CSARDHRQEQYF. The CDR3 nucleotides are TGCAGTGCTAGAGATCACAGGCAAGAGCAGTACTTC.

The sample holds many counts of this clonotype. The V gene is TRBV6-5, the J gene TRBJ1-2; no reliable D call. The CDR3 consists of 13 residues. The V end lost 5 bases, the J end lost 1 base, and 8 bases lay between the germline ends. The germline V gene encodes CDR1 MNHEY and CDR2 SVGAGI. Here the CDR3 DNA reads TGTGCCAGCAGTGGTTCCAATAACTATGGCTACACCTTC. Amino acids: CASSGSNNYGYTF.

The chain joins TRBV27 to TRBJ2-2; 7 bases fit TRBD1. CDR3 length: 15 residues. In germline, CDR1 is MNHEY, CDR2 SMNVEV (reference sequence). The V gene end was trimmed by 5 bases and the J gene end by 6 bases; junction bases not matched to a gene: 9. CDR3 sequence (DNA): TGTGCCAGCAGTCCAAGAACAGGACAGGCCGGGGAGCTGTTTTTT. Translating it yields CASSPRTGQAGELFF.

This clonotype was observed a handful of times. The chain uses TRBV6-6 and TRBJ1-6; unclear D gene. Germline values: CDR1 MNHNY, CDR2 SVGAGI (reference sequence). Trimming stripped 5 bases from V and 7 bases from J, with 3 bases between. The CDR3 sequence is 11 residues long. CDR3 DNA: TGTGCCAGCAGTCTGAATTCACCCCTCCACTTT. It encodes CASSLNSPLHF.

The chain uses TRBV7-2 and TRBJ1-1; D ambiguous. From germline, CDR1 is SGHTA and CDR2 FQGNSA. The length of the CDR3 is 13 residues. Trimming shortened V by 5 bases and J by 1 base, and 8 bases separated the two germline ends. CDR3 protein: CASSEQTNTEAFF. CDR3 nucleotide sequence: TGTGCCAGCAGCGAACAGACGAACACTGAAGCTTTCTTT.

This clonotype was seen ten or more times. DNA of the CDR3: TGTGCCAGCAGGGACAGGAACTATGGCTACACCTTC. Amino acid sequence: CASRDRNYGYTF. This chain joins TRBV2 and TRBJ1-2, with 7 bases lining up with TRBD1. The germline CDR1 and CDR2 sequences are SNHLY and FYNNEI. The CDR3 spans 12 residues. Trimming took 6 bases from V and 2 from J; bases not matched to a gene: 0.

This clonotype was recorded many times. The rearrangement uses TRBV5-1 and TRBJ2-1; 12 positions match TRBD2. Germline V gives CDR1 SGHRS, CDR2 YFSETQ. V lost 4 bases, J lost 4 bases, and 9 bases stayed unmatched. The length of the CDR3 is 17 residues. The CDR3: CASSQALAGGGYNEQFF. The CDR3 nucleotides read TGCGCCAGCAGCCAAGCACTAGCGGGGGGCGGGTACAATGAGCAGTTCTTC.

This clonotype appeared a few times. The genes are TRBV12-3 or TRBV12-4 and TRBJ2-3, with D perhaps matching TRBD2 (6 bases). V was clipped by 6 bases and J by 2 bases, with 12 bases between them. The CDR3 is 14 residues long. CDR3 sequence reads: CASSPPSDTDTQYF. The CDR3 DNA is TGTGCCAGCAGCCCCCCTAGCGACACAGATACGCAGTATTTT.